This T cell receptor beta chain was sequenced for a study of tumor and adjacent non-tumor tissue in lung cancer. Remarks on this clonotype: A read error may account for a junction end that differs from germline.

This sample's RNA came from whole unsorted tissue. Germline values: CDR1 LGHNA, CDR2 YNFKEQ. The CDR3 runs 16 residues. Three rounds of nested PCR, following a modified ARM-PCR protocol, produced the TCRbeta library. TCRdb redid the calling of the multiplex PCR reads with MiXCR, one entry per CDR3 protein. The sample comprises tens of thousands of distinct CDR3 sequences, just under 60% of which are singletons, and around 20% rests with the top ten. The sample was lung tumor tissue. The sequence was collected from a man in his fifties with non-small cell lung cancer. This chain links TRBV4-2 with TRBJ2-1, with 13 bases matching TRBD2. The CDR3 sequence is CASSQETSGRAKEAFF. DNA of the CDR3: TGCGCCAGCAGCCAAGAAACTAGCGGGAGGGCCAAGGAGGCGTTCTTC.